This TCR beta chain was profiled in a study of spatial heterogeneity in lung cancer. Time point of the sample: sample taken at primary tumor resection. Unsorted whole RNA from tumor, nontumor lung or frozen PBMC underwent sequencing. V shed 4 bases and J shed 1 base, with 16 bases lying between them. This CDR3 is built from 17 residues. This clonotype was counted a few times. Every molecule of TCR cDNA had its own unique molecular identifier. Each CDR3 protein gets one entry after TCRdb re-called the 5' RACE reads with MiXCR. The sample holds over 50,000 distinct CDR3 sequences, nearly 6.5% seen once. The chain employs TRBV12-3 or TRBV12-4 and TRBJ2-2; D possibly corresponds to TRBD2 (5 bases). The material was PBMCs, obtained at surgery. This TCR was recovered from a female donor with early-stage non-small cell lung cancer. CDR3 nucleotides: TGTGCCAGCAGTTCCTCAACGAATGGACTGAACACCGGGGAGCTGTTTTTT. This codes for CASSSSTNGLNTGELFF.